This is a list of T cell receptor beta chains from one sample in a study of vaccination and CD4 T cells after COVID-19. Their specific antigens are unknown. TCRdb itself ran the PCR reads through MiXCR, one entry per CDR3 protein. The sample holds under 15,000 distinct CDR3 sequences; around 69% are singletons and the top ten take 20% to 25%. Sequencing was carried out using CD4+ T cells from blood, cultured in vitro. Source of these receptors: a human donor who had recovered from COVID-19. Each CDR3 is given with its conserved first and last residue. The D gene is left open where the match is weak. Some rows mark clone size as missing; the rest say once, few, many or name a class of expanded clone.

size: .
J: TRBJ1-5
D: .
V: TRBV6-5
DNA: TGTGCCAGCAGTTACTCCCCTAGGGCGCAGGGCAATCAGCCCCAGCATTTT
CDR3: CASSYSPRAQGNQPQHF

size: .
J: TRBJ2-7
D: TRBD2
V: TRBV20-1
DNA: TGCAGCGTAGGGACTAGCCGGTGGGACGAGCAGTACTTC
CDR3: CSVGTSRWDEQYF

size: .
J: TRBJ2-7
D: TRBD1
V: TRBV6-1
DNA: TGTGCCAGCAGTGGGACAGGGAAAATCGAGCAGTACTTC
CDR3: CASSGTGKIEQYF

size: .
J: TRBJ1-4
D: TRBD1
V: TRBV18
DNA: TGTGCCAGCTCACCAACGCTACAGGGGGCCCGCAATGAAAAACTGTTTTTT
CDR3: CASSPTLQGARNEKLFF

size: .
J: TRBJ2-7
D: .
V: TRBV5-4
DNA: TGTGCCAGCAGCGCCTGGCGGGGCGCCTACGAGCAGTACTTC
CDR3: CASSAWRGAYEQYF

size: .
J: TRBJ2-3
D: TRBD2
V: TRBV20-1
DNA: TGCAGTGCTTTGACGGCTAGCGGGAGGGCAGATACGCAGTATTTT
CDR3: CSALTASGRADTQYF

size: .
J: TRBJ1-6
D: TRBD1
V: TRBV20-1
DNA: TGCAGTGCTAGGAGTTTGATGGGACAGGGTGTTTTATCCCTCCACTTT
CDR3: CSARSLMGQGVLSLHF

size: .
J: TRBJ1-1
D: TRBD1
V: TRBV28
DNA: TGTGCCAGCAGCCAAAACAGGGGGCAGAGGAACACTGAAGCTTTCTTT
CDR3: CASSQNRGQRNTEAFF

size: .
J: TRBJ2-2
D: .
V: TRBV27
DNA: TGTGCCATTGGACAGCCCAACACCGGGGAGCTGTTTTTT
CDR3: CAIGQPNTGELFF

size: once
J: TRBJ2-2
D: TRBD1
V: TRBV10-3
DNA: TGTGCCATCAGTGAGACAGGGGGCGGTACCGGGGAGCTGTTTTTT
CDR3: CAISETGGGTGELFF

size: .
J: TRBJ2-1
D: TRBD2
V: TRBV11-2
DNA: TGTGCCAGCAGCTTAGGGCTTAGGAGCGGGAGGAACAATGAGCAGTTCTTC
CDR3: CASSLGLRSGRNNEQFF

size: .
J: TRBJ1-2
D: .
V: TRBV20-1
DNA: TGCAGTGCTAGAGACCCTCGTCGGTTCTATGGCTACACCTTC
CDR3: CSARDPRRFYGYTF

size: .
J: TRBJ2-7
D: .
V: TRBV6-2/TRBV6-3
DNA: TGTGCCAGCAGAGAAACAGGAATCCTTTCCTACGAGCAGTACTTC
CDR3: CASRETGILSYEQYF

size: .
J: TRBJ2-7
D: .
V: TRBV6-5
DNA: TGTGCCAGCAGTTACGGGACTTCTCTCTCCTACGAGCAGTACTTC
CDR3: CASSYGTSLSYEQYF

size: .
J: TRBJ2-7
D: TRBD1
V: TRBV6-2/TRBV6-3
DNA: TGTGCCAGCAGCCAACGGGACAGCTCCTACGAGCAGTACTTC
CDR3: CASSQRDSSYEQYF

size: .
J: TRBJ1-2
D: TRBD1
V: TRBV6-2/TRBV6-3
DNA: TGTGCCAGCAGACCGACAGGGAACTATGGCTACACCTTC
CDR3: CASRPTGNYGYTF

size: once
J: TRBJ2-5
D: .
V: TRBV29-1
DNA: TGCAGCGTTGACAATAGGGGATTTATGGAGACCCAGTACTTC
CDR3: CSVDNRGFMETQYF

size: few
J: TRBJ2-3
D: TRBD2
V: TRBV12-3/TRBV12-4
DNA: TGTGCCAGCAGTTCTAGCGGGAGGGCAGATACGCAGTATTTT
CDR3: CASSSSGRADTQYF

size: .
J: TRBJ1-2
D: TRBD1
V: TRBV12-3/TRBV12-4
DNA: TGTGCCAGCGTCGACAGGGGTGGCTATGGCTACACCTTC
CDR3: CASVDRGGYGYTF

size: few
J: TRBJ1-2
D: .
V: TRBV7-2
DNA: TGTGCCAGCGAAGGGTGGGGGGGCTATGGCTACACCTTC
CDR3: CASEGWGGYGYTF

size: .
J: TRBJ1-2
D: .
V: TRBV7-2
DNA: TGTGCCAGCAGCTCAGATTACTATGGCTACACCTTC
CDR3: CASSSDYYGYTF

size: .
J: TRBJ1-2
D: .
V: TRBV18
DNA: TGTGCCAGCTCACCATCGGACTCCTGGGATGGCTACACCTTC
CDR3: CASSPSDSWDGYTF

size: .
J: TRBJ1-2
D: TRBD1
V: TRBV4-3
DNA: TGCGCCAGCAGCCAAGCCGCGGACAGGGTTAGCTATGGCTACACCTTC
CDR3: CASSQAADRVSYGYTF

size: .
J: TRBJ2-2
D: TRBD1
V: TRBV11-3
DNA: TGTGCCAGCAGACGTGGCCGGGACAGGGACACCGGGGAGCTGTTTTTT
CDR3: CASRRGRDRDTGELFF

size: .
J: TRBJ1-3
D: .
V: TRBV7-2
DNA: TGTGCCAGCAGCGGGCGGGTTAACAGCGCAGGAAACACCATATATTTT
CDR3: CASSGRVNSAGNTIYF

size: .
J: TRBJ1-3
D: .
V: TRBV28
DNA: TGTGCCAGCAGTCCCAACGCGGGGGCTGGAAACACCATATATTTT
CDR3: CASSPNAGAGNTIYF

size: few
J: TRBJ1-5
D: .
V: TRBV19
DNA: TGTGCCAGTAGCCACCCCCGTGGTAGCAATCAGCCCCAGCATTTT
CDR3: CASSHPRGSNQPQHF

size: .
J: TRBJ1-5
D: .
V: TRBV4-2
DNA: TGTGCCAGCATACCAGGACAACCTCACAATCAGCCCCAGCATTTT
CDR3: CASIPGQPHNQPQHF

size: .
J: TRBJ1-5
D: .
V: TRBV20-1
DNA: TGCAGTGCTAGATCCCAGAATCAGCCCCAGCATTTT
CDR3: CSARSQNQPQHF

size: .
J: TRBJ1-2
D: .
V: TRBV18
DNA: TGTGCCAGCTCACCCCTAGCCACAAACTATGGCTACACCTTC
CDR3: CASSPLATNYGYTF